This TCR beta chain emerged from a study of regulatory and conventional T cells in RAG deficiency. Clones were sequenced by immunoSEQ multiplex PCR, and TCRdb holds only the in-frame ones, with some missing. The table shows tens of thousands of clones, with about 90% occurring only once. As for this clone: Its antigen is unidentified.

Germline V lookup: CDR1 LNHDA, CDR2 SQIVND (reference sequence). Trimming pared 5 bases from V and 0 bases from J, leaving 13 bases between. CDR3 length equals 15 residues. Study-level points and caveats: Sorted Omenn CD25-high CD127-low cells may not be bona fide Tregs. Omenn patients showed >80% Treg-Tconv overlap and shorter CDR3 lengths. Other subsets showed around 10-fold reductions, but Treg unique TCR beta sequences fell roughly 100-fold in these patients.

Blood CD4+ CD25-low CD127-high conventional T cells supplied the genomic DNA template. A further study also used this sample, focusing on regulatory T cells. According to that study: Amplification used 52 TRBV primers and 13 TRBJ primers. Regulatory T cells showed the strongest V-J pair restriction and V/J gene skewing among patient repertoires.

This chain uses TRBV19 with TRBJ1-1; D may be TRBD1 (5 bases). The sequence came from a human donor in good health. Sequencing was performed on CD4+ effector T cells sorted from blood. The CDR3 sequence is CASSPRDGLNTEAFF. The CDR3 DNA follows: TGTGCCAGTAGTCCTAGGGACGGCTTGAACACTGAAGCTTTCTTT. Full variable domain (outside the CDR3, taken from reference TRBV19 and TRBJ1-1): DGGITQSPKYLFRKEGQNVTLSCEQNLNHDAMYWYRQDPGQGLRLIYYSQIVNDFQKGDIAEGYSVSREKKESFPLTVTSAQKNPTAFYLCASSPRDGLNTEAFFGQGTRLTVV.